The following is a T cell receptor beta chain sequence with its context. Clones were sequenced by immunoSEQ multiplex PCR, and TCRdb holds only the in-frame ones, with some missing. Altogether under 95,000 clones are present, 95% to 98% being singletons, with the ten largest covering approximately 0.15%. The data originate from a study of technical replicates of blood from several donors. Sequences were obtained from T cells isolated from PBMCs. The receptor was isolated from a human donor in good health.

The CDR3 region is CASSLQREGLTDTQYF. The CDR3 DNA follows: TGTGCCAGCAGCTTACAGCGGGAGGGTCTCACAGATACGCAGTATTTT. V usage is TRBV7-9 and J usage is TRBJ2-3, with 10 bases aligning to TRBD2. The J segment lost 2 bases and the V segment lost 2 bases, leaving 4 bases of the junction unmatched. CDR3 length equals 16 residues. In germline, CDR1 is SEHNR, CDR2 FQNEAQ (reference sequence).